This T cell receptor (beta chain) was sequenced for a study of blood T cell repertoires in COVID-19. In the study overall: Some COVID-19 samples were acute and others convalescent; all came from the United States, Italy and Spain. Sources were T cells, B-cell-depleted T cells, or PBMCs; the material itself was cDNA or gDNA.

Germline V CDR1 and CDR2: MNHEY, SMNVEV (reference sequence). CDR3 size: 14 residues. V was shortened by 8 bases and J by 12 bases, with 23 bases between the two germline ends. This clone has only one observation. Clones were sequenced by immunoSEQ multiplex PCR, and TCRdb holds only the in-frame ones, with some missing. This table has roughly 290,000 clones, around 90% appearing once. The TCR sequence derives from a young woman with acute COVID-19. The chain employs TRBV27 and TRBJ1-5, with D possibly matching TRBD1 (5 bases). Sequenced material: PBMCs or T cells enriched from blood (not recorded which). The CDR3 sequence is CASSRTSGGRGQHF. CDR3 sequence (DNA): TGTGCCAGCTCTCGGACGTCGGGGGGTCGAGGCCAGCATTTT.